This T cell receptor (beta chain) derives from a study of memory CD4+ T cells and cytomegalovirus serostatus. The sort gate was single viable CD3+CD4+CD8-CD45RO+ cells for memory CD4+ T cells. The authors' processing: Out-of-frame sequences were removed, leaving some 2 million distinct TCRbeta sequences. This table comes from immunoSEQ multiplex PCR, and its TCRdb copy is limited to in-frame clones, with some not included. That table is the source of V, J and clone size, and D and trimming were worked out from the DNA. The profile covers 48,000 or so clones, with around 80% appearing a single time and around 0.77% taken by the ten largest. The CDR3 is 16 residues long. Germline loops: CDR1 MDHEN, CDR2 SYDVKM. V shed 3 bases and J shed 6 bases, with 21 bases lying between them.

Specimen: memory CD4+ T cells from blood. The chain recombines TRBV28 with TRBJ2-7, with a possible D match to TRBD1 (6 bases). The clonotype originates from an adult in good health and CMV-seronegative. The CDR3 here is CASSFPPPQGQGEQYF. For the CDR3, the DNA is TGTGCCAGCAGTTTCCCGCCCCCACAGGGTCAGGGCGAGCAGTACTTC.